Listed here is a single TCR beta chain. Individuals drawn from around 25 US areas were roughly 18 to 100 years old. TCRdb keeps only in-frame clones here, not all; method: immunoSEQ multiplex PCR. Of approximately 250,000 clones in the sample, about 88% were seen once. The source of the sample is a study of blood T cell repertoires in COVID-19. In the study overall: COVID-19 samples, acute and convalescent, were from the United States, Italy and Spain. The cDNA or gDNA used as material had been derived from T cells, B-cell-depleted T cells, or PBMCs.

This TCR was sampled from a man aged 25-40 years with acute COVID-19. The sequenced sample consisted of PBMCs or T cells enriched from blood (not recorded which).

CDR3 DNA sequence: TGTGCCAGCAGCGTGGACAGGGCCGGAACTAATGAAAAACTGTTTTTT. Its protein product is CASSVDRAGTNEKLFF. This rearrangement joins TRBV5-4 to TRBJ1-4; TRBD1 aligns across 8 bases. V lost 4 bases to trimming and J lost 1 base; unmatched junction nucleotides: 6. Germline-derived CDR1 and CDR2 are SGHNT and YYREEE (reference sequence). The CDR3 is 16 amino acids.